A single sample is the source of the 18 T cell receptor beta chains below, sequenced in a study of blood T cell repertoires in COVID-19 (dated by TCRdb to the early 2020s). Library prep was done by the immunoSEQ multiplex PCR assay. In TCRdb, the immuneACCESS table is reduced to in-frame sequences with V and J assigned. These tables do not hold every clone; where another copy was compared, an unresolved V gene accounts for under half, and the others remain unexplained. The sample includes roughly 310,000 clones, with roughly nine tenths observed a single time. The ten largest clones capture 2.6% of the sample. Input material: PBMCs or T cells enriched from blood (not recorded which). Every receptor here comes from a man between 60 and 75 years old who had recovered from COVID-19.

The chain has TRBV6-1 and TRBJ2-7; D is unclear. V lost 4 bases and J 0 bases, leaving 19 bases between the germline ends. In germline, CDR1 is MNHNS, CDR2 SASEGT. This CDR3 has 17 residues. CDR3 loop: CASSVDTTPIYSYEQYF. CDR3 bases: TGTGCCAGCAGTGTCGACACGACACCAATATACTCCTACGAGCAGTACTTC.

The CDR3 region is CASSILTGQYSNQPQHF. In DNA form, the CDR3 reads TGTGCCAGTAGTATCCTGACAGGCCAATATAGCAATCAGCCCCAGCATTTT. The genes are TRBV19 and TRBJ1-5; D possibly corresponds to TRBD1 (6 bases). V lost 3 bases and J lost 0, with 15 bases in between. CDR3 size: 17 residues. CDR1 and CDR2 from the germline V gene are LNHDA and SQIVND (reference sequence). Looking up the rest from reference TRBV19 and TRBJ1-5 gives the full variable domain: DGGITQSPKYLFRKEGQNVTLSCEQNLNHDAMYWYRQDPGQGLRLIYYSQIVNDFQKGDIAEGYSVSREKKESFPLTVTSAQKNPTAFYLCASSILTGQYSNQPQHFGDGTRLSIL.

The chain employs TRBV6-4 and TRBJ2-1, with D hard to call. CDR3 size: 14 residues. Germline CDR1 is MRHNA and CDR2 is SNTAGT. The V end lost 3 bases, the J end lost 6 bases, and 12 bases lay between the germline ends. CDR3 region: CASSDSARANEQFF. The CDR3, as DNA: TGTGCCAGCAGTGATTCGGCTAGAGCCAATGAGCAGTTCTTC.

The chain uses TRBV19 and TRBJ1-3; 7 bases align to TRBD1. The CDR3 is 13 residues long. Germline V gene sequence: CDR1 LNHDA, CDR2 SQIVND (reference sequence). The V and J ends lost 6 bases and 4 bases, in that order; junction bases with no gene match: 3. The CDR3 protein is CASRGTAGNTIYF. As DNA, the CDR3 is TGTGCCAGTAGGGGGACAGCCGGAAACACCATATATTTT.

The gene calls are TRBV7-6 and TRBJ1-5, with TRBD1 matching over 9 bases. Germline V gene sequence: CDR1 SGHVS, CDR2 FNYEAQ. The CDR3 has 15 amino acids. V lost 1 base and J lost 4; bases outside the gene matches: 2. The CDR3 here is CASSLGDRANQPQHF. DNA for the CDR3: TGTGCCAGCAGCTTAGGGGACAGGGCGAATCAGCCCCAGCATTTT.

The CDR3 sequence: CASSPLGEKLFF. Here the CDR3 DNA reads TGTGCCAGTAGTCCCCTCGGGGAAAAACTGTTTTTT. This chain connects TRBV19 to TRBJ1-4; no firm D call. Germline assignment: CDR1 LNHDA and CDR2 SQIVND (reference sequence). The CDR3 is made up of 12 amino acids. The V gene lost 5 bases and the J gene lost 8 bases, with 9 bases spanning the gap.

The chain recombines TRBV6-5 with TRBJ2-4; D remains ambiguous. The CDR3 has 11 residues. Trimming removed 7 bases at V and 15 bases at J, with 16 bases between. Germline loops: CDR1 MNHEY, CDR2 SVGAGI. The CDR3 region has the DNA TGTGCCAGCAAGCGCCTCGAAAGGATGTACTTC. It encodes CASKRLERMYF.

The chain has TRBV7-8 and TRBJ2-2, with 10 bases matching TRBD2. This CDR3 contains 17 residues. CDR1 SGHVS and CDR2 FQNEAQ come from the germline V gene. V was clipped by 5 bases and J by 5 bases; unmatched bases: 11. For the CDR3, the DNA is TGTGCCAGCAGCGCGTTGGCTAGCGGGAGTTTAACCGGGGAGCTGTTTTTT. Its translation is CASSALASGSLTGELFF. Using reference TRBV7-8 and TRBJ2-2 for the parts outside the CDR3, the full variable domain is GAGVSQSPRYKVAKRGQDVALRCDPISGHVSLFWYQQALGQGPEFLTYFQNEAQLDKSGLPSDRFFAERPEGSVSTLKIQRTQQEDSAVYLCASSALASGSLTGELFFGEGSRLTVL.

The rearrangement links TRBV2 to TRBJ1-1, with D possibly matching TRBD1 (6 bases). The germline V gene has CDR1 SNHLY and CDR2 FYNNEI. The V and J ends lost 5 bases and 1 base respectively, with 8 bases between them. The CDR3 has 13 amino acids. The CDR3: CASSMDRNTEAFF. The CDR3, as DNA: TGTGCCAGCAGTATGGACAGGAACACTGAAGCTTTCTTT.

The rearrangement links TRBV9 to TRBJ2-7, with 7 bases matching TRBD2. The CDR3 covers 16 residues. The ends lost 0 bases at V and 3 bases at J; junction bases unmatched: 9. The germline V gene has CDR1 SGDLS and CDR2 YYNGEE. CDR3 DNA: TGTGCCAGCAGCGTAGGGAAGCGGGATGGGGTCTACGAGCAGTACTTC. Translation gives CASSVGKRDGVYEQYF. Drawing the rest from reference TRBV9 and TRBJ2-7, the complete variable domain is DSGVTQTPKHLITATGQRVTLRCSPRSGDLSVYWYQQSLDQGLQFLIQYYNGEERAKGNILERFSAQQFPDLHSELNLSSLELGDSALYFCASSVGKRDGVYEQYFGPGTRLTVT.

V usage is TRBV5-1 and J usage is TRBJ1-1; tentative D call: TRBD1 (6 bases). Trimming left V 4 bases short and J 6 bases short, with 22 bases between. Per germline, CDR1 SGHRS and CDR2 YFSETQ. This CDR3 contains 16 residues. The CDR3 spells CASSLNMGQPSAEAFF. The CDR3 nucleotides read TGCGCCAGCAGCCTGAATATGGGACAACCAAGTGCTGAAGCTTTCTTT.

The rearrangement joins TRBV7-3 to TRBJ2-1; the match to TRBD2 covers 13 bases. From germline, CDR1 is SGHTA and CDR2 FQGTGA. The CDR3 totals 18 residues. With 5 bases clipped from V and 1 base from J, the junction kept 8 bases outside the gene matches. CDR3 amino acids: CASSVGLAGVRSYNEQFF. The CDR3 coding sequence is TGTGCCAGCAGCGTTGGACTAGCGGGGGTCAGATCCTACAATGAGCAGTTCTTC.

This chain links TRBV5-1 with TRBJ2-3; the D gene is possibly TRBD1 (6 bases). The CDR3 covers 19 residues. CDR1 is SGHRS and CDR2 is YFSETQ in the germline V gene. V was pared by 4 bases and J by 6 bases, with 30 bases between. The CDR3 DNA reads TGCGCCAGCAGCCGGACAGTAAATCCCTCACACACAAGATTGGATACGCAGTATTTT. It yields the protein CASSRTVNPSHTRLDTQYF.

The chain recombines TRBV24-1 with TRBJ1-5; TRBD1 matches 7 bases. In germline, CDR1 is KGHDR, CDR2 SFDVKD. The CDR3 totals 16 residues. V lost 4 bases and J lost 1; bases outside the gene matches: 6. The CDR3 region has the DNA TGTGCCACCAGTGAAGGGACAGTTTCAAGCAATCAGCCCCAGCATTTT. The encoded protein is CATSEGTVSSNQPQHF.

The CDR3 region has the DNA TGTGCCAGCACCCCCGAAACACCCGGGACAGCCTCCTACGAGCAGTACTTC. Its translation: CASTPETPGTASYEQYF. The gene calls are TRBV21-1 and TRBJ2-7; the D call of TRBD1 is as the table states it, not checked on the DNA. TRBV21-1 constitutes a pseudogene. The CDR3 runs to 17 residues.

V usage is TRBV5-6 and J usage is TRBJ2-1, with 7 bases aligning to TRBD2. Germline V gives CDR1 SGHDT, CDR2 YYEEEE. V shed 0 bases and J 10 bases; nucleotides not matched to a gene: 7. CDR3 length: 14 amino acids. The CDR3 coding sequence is TGTGCCAGCAGCTTGGGGGCAACTAGCGTCGAGCAGTTCTTC. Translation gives CASSLGATSVEQFF. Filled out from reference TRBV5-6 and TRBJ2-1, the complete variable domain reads DAGVTQSPTHLIKTRGQQVTLRCSPKSGHDTVSWYQQALGQGPQFIFQYYEEEERQRGNFPDRFSGHQFPNYSSELNVNALLLGDSALYLCASSLGATSVEQFFGPGTRLTVL.

The CDR3 loop is CASSFFGELFF. Written as DNA, the CDR3 is TGTGCCAGCAGTTTCTTCGGGGAGCTGTTTTTT. The chain has TRBV6-5 and TRBJ2-2, with D unresolved. The CDR3 consists of 11 residues. V lost 4 bases and J 7 bases, leaving 4 bases between the germline ends. The germline V gene has CDR1 MNHEY and CDR2 SVGAGI.

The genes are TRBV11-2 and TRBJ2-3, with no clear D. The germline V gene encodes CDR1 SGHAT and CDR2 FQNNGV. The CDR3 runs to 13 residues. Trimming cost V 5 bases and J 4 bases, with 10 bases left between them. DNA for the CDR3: TGTGCCAGCAGCCACTATTCCGCAGATACGCAGTATTTT. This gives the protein CASSHYSADTQYF. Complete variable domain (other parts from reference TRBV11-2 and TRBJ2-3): EAGVAQSPRYKIIEKRQSVAFWCNPISGHATLYWYQQILGQGPKLLIQFQNNGVVDDSQLPKDRFSAERLKGVDSTLKIQPAKLEDSAVYLCASSHYSADTQYFGPGTRLTVL.